This is a list of T cell receptor beta chains from one sample in a study of blood T cell repertoires in COVID-19. Only in-frame clones appear in the TCRdb table, and some are missing; sequencing was by immunoSEQ multiplex PCR. In the table there are roughly 250,000 clones, approximately 78% of which are singletons. Sequenced: peripheral blood. These receptors all come from a woman aged 55 to 70 with active or convalescent COVID-19. Each CDR3 is given with its conserved first and last residue. D genes are given only for firm matches. Clone sizes are given selectively: once, few, many, or a class where the clone is expanded.

D	V	J	size	CDR3	DNA
TRBD2	TRBV27	TRBJ2-1	NA	CASSFGGGAYNEQFF	TGTGCCAGCAGTTTTGGCGGGGGGGCCTACAATGAGCAGTTCTTC
NA	TRBV16	TRBJ2-6	NA	CASSLDRTFVSGANVLTF	TGTGCCAGCAGTCTGGACAGAACTTTTGTCTCTGGGGCCAACGTCCTGACTTTC
TRBD1	TRBV7-2	TRBJ1-2	NA	CASTPGVRGQFFYGYTF	TGTGCCAGCACCCCAGGGGTACGGGGACAGTTCTTCTATGGCTACACCTTC
NA	TRBV29-1	TRBJ1-2	NA	CSGQLPNYGYTF	TGCAGCGGACAGCTTCCTAACTATGGCTACACCTTC
NA	TRBV14	TRBJ1-4	NA	CASSQSGGKRLFF	TGTGCCAGCAGCCAAAGCGGAGGAAAAAGACTGTTTTTT
NA	TRBV2	TRBJ2-1	NA	CASRSAPGSYNEQFF	TGTGCCAGCAGAAGCGCCCCCGGCTCCTACAATGAGCAGTTCTTC
TRBD2	TRBV7-8	TRBJ2-3	once	CASSLTGTSSRTDTQYF	TGTGCCAGCAGCTTAACCGGGACTAGCTCACGCACAGATACGCAGTATTTT
TRBD2	TRBV9	TRBJ2-1	NA	CASSPFSSGGGSYNEQFF	TGTGCCAGCAGCCCGTTTTCGAGCGGGGGGGGCTCCTACAATGAGCAGTTCTTC
TRBD1	TRBV18	TRBJ1-2	NA	CASSPDRARGYTF	TGTGCCAGCTCGCCAGACAGGGCAAGGGGCTACACCTTC
NA	TRBV6-5	TRBJ1-6	NA	CASSLREKNSPLHF	TGTGCCAGCAGCCTCCGGGAGAAGAATTCACCCCTCCACTTT
NA	TRBV7-9	TRBJ2-7	NA	CASSQDSYEQYF	TGTGCCAGCAGCCAAGACAGCTACGAGCAGTACTTC
TRBD1	TRBV9	TRBJ1-2	many	CASSMWTGMDYGYTF	TGTGCCAGCAGCATGTGGACAGGGATGGACTATGGCTACACCTTC
NA	TRBV3-1/TRBV3-2	TRBJ1-6	few	CASSQAGSGSPLHF	TGTGCCAGCAGCCAAGCGGGAAGCGGCTCACCCCTCCACTTT
TRBD2	TRBV29-1	TRBJ2-1	few	CSAGGTSKFYEQFF	TGCAGCGCCGGGGGGACTAGCAAGTTCTATGAGCAGTTCTTC
TRBD1	TRBV6-6	TRBJ1-2	NA	CASSRTPGTANYGYTF	TGTGCCAGCAGTCGAACCCCGGGGACAGCTAACTATGGCTACACCTTC
NA	TRBV6-5	TRBJ2-7	NA	CASSFSQGGEQYF	TGTGCCAGCAGTTTTTCCCAGGGCGGCGAGCAGTACTTC
NA	TRBV18	TRBJ1-2	NA	CASSPPAGGGAGYTF	TGTGCCAGCTCACCACCTGCCGGGGGGGGTGCTGGCTACACCTTC
TRBD1	TRBV7-3	TRBJ2-2	NA	CASSPKTGGTGELFF	TGTGCCAGCAGCCCGAAAACAGGGGGAACCGGGGAGCTGTTTTTT
NA	TRBV19	TRBJ2-4	NA	CASSAYGGLAKNIQYF	TGTGCCAGTAGTGCCTACGGGGGGCTAGCCAAAAACATTCAGTACTTC
TRBD1	TRBV4-2	TRBJ1-6	NA	CASSQRQGAWSSYNSPLHF	TGTGCCAGCAGCCAACGACAGGGGGCGTGGAGCTCCTATAATTCACCCCTCCACTTT
TRBD1	TRBV6-2/TRBV6-3	TRBJ2-3	NA	CASSRTGARADTQYF	TGTGCCAGCAGTCGGACAGGGGCAAGGGCAGATACGCAGTATTTT
NA	TRBV4-3	TRBJ1-1	NA	CASSHPGESAEAFF	TGCGCCAGCAGCCACCCAGGGGAGTCGGCTGAAGCTTTCTTT
TRBD1	TRBV2	TRBJ1-4	once	CASDVMGQGATNEKLFF	TGTGCCAGCGATGTGATGGGACAGGGGGCAACTAATGAAAAACTGTTTTTT
NA	TRBV10-2	TRBJ2-5	NA	CASSEGQRLGTQYF	TGCGCCAGCAGTGAAGGTCAGCGCCTTGGGACCCAGTACTTC
TRBD2	TRBV5-8	TRBJ2-7	NA	CASSRTWGGKSEQYF	TGTGCCAGCAGCCGAACTTGGGGGGGGAAGAGCGAGCAGTACTTC
TRBD1	TRBV9	TRBJ2-1	NA	CASSVNRDRGLVDEQFF	TGTGCCAGCAGCGTAAACCGGGACAGGGGATTAGTTGATGAGCAGTTCTTC